This T cell receptor (beta chain) was recovered during a study of cytomegalovirus exposure and HLA in healthy donors. For this clone: Its matching antigen is unknown.

The CDR3 loop spans 16 amino acids. V trimming: 2 bases; J trimming: 4 bases; junction bases outside the gene matches: 9. Germline V gene lookup returns CDR1 SGHAT and CDR2 FQNNGV. PCR employed 60 Vbeta and 13 Jbeta primers. Generated by immunoSEQ multiplex PCR, the TCRdb table keeps only in-frame clones and is missing some. In total, the table holds approximately 80,000 clones. General study results and limits: Productive status was seen about 90% or about 30% of the time for most TCR beta V segments in an earlier analysis. Cytomegalovirus-associated status was assigned to about 170 TCR beta chains. Some 17,000 TCR beta sequences were associated with HLA alleles at 0.05 false discovery rate in a later analysis.

The sample taken for sequencing was PBMCs. This clonotype originated in a man between 18 and 29 years old in good health and CMV-seropositive. This chain uses TRBV11-2 with TRBJ2-5; 8 bases fit TRBD2. The chain's CDR3 is CASSLSVSGVGETQYF. The CDR3 bases are TGTGCCAGCAGCTTATCGGTTAGCGGGGTGGGAGAGACCCAGTACTTC.